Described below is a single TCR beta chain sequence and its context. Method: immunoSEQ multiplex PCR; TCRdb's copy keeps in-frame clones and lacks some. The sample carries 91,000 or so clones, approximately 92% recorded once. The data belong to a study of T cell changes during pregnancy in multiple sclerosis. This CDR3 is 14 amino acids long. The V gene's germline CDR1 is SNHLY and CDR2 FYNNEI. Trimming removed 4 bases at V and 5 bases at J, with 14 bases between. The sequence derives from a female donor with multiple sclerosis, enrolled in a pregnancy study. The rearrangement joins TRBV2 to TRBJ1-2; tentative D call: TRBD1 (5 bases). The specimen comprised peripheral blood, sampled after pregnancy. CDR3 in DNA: TGTGCCAGCAGTGGAGGTCTCGGGGGATATGGCTACACCTTC. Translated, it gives CASSGGLGGYGYTF.